The clone carrying this T cell receptor beta chain was seen at least ten times. V was trimmed by 7 bases and J by 0 bases, leaving 10 bases between them. This CDR3 contains 13 residues. The entry originates in a study of response to subunit inactivated influenza vaccine. Each CDR3 protein gets one entry after TCRdb re-called the RT-PCR reads with MiXCR. The sample lists about 650,000 distinct CDR3 sequences, 15% to 19% occurring once. The chain carries TRBV12-3 or TRBV12-4 and TRBJ2-7; no definite D call. The receptor comes from a middle-aged man who received an inactivated influenza vaccine. This sample comprised PBMCs from blood, obtained 11 to 12 days after vaccination. The CDR3 bases are TGTGCCAGCAAAGGTGGCGACTCCTACGAGCAGTACTTC. Translating gives CASKGGDSYEQYF.